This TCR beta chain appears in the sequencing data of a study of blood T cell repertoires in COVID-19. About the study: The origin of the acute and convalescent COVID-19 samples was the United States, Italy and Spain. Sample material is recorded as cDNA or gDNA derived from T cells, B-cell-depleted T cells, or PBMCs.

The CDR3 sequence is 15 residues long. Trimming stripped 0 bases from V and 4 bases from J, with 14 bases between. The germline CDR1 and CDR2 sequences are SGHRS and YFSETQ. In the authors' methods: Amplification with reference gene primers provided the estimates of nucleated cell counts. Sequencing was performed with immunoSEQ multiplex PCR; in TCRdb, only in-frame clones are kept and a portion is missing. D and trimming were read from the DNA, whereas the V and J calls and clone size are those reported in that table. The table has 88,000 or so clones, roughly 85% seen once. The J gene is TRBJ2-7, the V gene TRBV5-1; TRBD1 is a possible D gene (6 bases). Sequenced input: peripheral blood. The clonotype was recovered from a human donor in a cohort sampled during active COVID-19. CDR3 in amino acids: CASSLGPQGSYEQYF. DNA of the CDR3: TGCGCCAGCAGCTTGGGGCCCCAGGGGAGTTACGAGCAGTACTTC.